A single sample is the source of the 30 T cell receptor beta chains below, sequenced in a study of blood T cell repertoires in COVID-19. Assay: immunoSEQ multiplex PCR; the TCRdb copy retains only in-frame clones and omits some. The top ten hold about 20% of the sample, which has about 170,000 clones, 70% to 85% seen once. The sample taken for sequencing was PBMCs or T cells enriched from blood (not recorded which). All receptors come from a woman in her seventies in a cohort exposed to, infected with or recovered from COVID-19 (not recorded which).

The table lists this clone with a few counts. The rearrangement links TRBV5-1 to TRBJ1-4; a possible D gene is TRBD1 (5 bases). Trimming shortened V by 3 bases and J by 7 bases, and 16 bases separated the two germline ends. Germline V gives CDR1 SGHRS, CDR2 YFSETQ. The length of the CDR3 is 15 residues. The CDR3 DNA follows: TGCGCCAGCAGCTACCAGGGTCAGAGTGCTGAAAAACTGTTTTTT. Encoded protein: CASSYQGQSAEKLFF.

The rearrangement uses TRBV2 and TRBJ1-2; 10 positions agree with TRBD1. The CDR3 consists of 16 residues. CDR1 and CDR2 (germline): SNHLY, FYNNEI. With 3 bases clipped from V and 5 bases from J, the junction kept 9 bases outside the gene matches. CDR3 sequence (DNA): TGTGCCAGCAGTGAGTCCGGGACAGGGGTCACATATGGCTACACCTTC. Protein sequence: CASSESGTGVTYGYTF.

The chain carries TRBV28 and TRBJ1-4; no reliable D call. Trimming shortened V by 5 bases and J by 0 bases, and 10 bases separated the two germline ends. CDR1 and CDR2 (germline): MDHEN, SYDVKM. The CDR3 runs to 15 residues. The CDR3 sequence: CASSPALATNEKLFF. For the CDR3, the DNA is TGTGCCAGCAGTCCGGCCCTAGCAACTAATGAAAAACTGTTTTTT. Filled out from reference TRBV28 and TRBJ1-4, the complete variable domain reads DVKVTQSSRYLVKRTGEKVFLECVQDMDHENMFWYRQDPGLGLRLIYFSYDVKMKEKGDIPEGYSVSREKKERFSLILESASTNQTSMYLCASSPALATNEKLFFGSGTQLSVL.

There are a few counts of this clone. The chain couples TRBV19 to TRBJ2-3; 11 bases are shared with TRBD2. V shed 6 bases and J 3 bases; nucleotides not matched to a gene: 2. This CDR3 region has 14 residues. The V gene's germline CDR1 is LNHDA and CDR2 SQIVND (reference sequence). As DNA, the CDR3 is TGTGCCAGTAGGACTAGCGGGAATACAGATACGCAGTATTTT. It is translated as CASRTSGNTDTQYF.

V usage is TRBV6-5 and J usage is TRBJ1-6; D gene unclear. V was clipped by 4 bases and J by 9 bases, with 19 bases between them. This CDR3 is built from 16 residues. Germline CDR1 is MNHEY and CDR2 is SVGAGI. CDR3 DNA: TGTGCCAGCAGTTCCGCCGGCGGACTTGCGAGTTCACCCCTCCACTTT. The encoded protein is CASSSAGGLASSPLHF.

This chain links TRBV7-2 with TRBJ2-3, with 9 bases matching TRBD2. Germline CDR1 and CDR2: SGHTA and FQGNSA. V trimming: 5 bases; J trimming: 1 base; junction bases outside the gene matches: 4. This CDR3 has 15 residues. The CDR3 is CASSQGLAGTDTQYF. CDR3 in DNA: TGTGCCAGCAGCCAGGGACTAGCAGGCACAGATACGCAGTATTTT.

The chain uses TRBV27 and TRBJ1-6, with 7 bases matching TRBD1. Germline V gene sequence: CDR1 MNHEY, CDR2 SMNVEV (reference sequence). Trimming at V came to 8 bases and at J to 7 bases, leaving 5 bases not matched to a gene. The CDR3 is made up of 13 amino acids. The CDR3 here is CASARQGNSPLHF. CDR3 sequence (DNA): TGTGCCAGCGCCCGACAGGGAAATTCACCCCTCCACTTT.

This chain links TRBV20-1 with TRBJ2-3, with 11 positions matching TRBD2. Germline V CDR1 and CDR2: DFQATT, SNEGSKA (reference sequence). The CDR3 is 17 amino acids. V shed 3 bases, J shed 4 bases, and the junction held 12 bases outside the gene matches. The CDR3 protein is CSASGDSGRGEADTQYF. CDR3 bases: TGCAGTGCTAGTGGGGATAGCGGGAGGGGTGAAGCAGATACGCAGTATTTT.

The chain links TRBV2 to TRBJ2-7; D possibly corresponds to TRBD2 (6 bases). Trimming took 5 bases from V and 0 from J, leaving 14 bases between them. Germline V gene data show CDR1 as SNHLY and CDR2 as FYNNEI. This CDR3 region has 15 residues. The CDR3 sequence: CASSRYPGVSYEQYF. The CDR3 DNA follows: TGTGCCAGCAGTAGGTATCCGGGGGTCTCCTACGAGCAGTACTTC.

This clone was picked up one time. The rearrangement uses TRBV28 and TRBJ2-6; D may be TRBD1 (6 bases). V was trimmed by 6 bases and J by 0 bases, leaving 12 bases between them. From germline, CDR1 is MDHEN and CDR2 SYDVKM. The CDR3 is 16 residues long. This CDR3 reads CASSYGTSSGANVLTF. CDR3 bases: TGTGCCAGCAGCTACGGGACATCCTCTGGGGCCAACGTCCTGACTTTC. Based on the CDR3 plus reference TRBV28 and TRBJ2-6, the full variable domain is DVKVTQSSRYLVKRTGEKVFLECVQDMDHENMFWYRQDPGLGLRLIYFSYDVKMKEKGDIPEGYSVSREKKERFSLILESASTNQTSMYLCASSYGTSSGANVLTFGAGSRLTVL.

The CDR3, as DNA: TGCGCCAGCAGCCCGAGTCGGAGGGGCACCGGGGAGCTGTTTTTT. Its protein is CASSPSRRGTGELFF. This chain joins TRBV5-1 and TRBJ2-2; a possible D gene is TRBD2 (6 bases). The CDR3 is 15 residues long. V lost 4 bases, J lost 4 bases, and 14 bases lay in between. Germline V gives CDR1 SGHRS, CDR2 YFSETQ.

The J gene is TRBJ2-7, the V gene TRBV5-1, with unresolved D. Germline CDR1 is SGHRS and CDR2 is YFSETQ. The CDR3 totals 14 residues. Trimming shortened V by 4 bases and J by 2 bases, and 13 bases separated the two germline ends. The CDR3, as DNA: TGCGCCAGCAGCCTGTCAGGTTTCCCCTACGAGCAGTACTTC. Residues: CASSLSGFPYEQYF.

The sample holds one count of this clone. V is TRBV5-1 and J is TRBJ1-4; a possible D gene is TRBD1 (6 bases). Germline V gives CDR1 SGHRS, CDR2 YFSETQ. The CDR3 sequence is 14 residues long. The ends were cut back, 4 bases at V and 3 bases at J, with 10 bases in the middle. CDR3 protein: CASSTDRANEKLFF. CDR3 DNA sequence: TGCGCCAGCAGCACGGACAGAGCTAATGAAAAACTGTTTTTT.

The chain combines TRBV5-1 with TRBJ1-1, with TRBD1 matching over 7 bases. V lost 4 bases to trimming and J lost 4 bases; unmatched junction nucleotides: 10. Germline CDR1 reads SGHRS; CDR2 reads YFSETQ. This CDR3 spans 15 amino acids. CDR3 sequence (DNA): TGCGCCAGCAGCGCGACAGGGCTTAGGGGCACTGAAGCTTTCTTT. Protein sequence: CASSATGLRGTEAFF.

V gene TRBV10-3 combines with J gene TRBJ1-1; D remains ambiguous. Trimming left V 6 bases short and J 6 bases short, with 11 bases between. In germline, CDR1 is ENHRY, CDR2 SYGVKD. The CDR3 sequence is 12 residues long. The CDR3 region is CAIRAYEAEAFF. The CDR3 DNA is TGTGCCATCAGGGCATACGAGGCTGAAGCTTTCTTT.

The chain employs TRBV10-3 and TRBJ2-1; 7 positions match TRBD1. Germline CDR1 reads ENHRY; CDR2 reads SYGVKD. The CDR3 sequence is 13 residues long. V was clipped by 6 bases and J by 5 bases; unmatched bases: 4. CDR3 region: CAIRDTGDNEQFF. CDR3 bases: TGTGCCATCAGGGATACAGGGGACAATGAGCAGTTCTTC.

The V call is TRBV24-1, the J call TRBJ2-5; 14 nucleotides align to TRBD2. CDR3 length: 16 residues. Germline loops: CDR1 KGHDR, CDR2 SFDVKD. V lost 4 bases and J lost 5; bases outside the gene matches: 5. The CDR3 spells CATSDSGLAGAETQYF. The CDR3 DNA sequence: TGTGCCACCAGTGACTCGGGACTAGCGGGAGCGGAGACCCAGTACTTC.

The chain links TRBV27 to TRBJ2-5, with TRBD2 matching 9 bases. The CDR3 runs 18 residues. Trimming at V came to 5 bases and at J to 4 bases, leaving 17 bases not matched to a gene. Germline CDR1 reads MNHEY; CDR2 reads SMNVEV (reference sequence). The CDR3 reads CASSPTGFGGRAAETQYF. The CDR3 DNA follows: TGTGCCAGCAGTCCTACCGGGTTTGGCGGGAGGGCCGCAGAGACCCAGTACTTC.

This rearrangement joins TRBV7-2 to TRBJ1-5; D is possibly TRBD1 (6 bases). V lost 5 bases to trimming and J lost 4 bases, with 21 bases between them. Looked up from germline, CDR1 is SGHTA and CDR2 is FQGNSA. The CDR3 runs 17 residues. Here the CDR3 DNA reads TGTGCCAGCAGCCCCCTTTCAGGGGCTTCCTCGAATCAGCCCCAGCATTTT. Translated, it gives CASSPLSGASSNQPQHF.

This CDR3 reads CASSTPGQGRETQYF. In DNA, the CDR3 is TGTGCCAGTAGTACCCCGGGACAGGGTCGGGAGACCCAGTACTTC. The V and J genes are TRBV19 and TRBJ2-5, with 9 positions matching TRBD1. The CDR3 length is 15 residues. Per the germline V gene, CDR1 is LNHDA and CDR2 is SQIVND (reference sequence). V lost 4 bases to trimming and J lost 5 bases; unmatched junction nucleotides: 8.

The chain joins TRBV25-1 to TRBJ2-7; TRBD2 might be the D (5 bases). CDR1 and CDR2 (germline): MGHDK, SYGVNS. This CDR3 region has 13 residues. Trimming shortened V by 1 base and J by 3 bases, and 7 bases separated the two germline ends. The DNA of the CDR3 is TGTGCCAGCAGTGAATGGGAGTTCTACGAGCAGTACTTC. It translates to CASSEWEFYEQYF.

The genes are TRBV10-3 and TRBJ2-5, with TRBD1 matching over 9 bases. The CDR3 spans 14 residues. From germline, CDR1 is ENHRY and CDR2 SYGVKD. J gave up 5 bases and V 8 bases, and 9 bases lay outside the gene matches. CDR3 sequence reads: CAIGPGTGSETQYF. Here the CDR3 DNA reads TGTGCCATCGGGCCCGGGACAGGGAGTGAGACCCAGTACTTC.

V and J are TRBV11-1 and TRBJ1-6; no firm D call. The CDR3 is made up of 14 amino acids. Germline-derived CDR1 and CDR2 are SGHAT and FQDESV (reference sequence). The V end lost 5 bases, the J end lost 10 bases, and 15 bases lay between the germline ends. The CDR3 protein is CASSLMRGGSPLHF. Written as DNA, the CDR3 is TGTGCCAGCAGCCTGATGCGGGGTGGATCACCCCTCCACTTT.

CDR3 DNA: TGTGCCAGCAGCTTGGCGGCGCGGGGGAACACCGGGGAGCTGTTTTTT. The encoded protein is CASSLAARGNTGELFF. V and J are TRBV5-4 and TRBJ2-2; tentative D call: TRBD2 (6 bases). The CDR3 covers 16 residues. CDR1 is SGHNT, CDR2 YYREEE, per germline (reference sequence). Trimming cost V 0 bases and J 1 base, with 10 bases left between them.

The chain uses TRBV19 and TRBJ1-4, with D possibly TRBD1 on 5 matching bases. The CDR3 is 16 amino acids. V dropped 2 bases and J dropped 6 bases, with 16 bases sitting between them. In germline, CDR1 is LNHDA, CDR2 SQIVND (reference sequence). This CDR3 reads CASSISVGGGDEKLFF. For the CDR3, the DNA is TGTGCCAGTAGTATATCTGTCGGGGGAGGAGATGAAAAACTGTTTTTT.

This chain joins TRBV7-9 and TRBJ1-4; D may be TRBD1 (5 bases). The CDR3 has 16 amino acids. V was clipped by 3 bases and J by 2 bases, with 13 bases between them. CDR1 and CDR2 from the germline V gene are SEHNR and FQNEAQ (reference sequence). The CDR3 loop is CASSFGRGFTNEKLFF. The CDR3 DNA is TGTGCCAGCAGCTTTGGCCGGGGGTTCACTAATGAAAAACTGTTTTTT.

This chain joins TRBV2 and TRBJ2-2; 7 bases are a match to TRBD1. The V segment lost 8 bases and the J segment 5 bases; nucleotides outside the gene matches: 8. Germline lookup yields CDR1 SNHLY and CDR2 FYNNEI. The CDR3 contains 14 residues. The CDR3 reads CASSSRGFTGELFF. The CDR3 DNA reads TGTGCCAGCTCCTCCAGGGGGTTTACCGGGGAGCTGTTTTTT. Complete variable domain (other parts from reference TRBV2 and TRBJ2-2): EPEVTQTPSHQVTQMGQEVILRCVPISNHLYFYWYRQILGQKVEFLVSFYNNEISEKSEIFDDQFSVERPDGSNFTLKIRSTKLEDSAMYFCASSSRGFTGELFFGEGSRLTVL.

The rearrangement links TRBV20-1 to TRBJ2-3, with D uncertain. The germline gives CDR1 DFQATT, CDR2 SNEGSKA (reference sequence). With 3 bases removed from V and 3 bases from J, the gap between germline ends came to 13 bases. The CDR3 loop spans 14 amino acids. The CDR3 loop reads CSASYSGRTDTQYF. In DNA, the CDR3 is TGCAGTGCTAGTTATTCGGGTCGGACAGATACGCAGTATTTT.

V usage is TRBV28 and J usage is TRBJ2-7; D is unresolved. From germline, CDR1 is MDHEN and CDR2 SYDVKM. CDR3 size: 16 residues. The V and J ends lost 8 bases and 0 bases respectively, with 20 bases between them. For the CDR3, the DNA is TGTGCCAGCCGGTCGGTCGGTTCACGCCCCTCCTACGAGCAGTACTTC. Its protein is CASRSVGSRPSYEQYF.

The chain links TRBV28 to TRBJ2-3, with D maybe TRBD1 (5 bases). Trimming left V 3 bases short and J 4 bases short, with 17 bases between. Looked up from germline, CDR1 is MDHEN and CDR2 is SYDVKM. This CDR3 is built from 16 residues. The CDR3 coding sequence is TGTGCCAGCAGTTTTGTGCCTCAGGCCAGGGCAGATACGCAGTATTTT. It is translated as CASSFVPQARADTQYF.